This TCR beta chain was identified in a study of cytomegalovirus exposure and HLA in healthy donors. Study-level points and caveats: A later analysis linked a missense DCLRE1C variant to TCR beta V- and J-gene trimming.

Worth noting for this clone: What it recognizes is unknown.

V was clipped by 4 bases and J by 4 bases, with 14 bases between them. The V gene's germline CDR1 is MNHNY and CDR2 SVGAGI (reference sequence). The CDR3 loop spans 14 amino acids. Vbeta (60) and Jbeta (13) primers were used in the PCR. Generated by immunoSEQ multiplex PCR, the TCRdb table keeps only in-frame clones and is missing some. The table includes fewer than 200,000 clones, 80% detected once. The sequenced sample consisted of PBMCs. The chain has TRBV6-6 and TRBJ2-7, with D tentatively TRBD1 (5 bases). This sequence was found in a man younger than 45 in good health and CMV-seronegative. The CDR3 DNA reads TGTGCCAGCAGTTCCTCCTCCCCAGGGTACGAGCAGTACTTC. It encodes CASSSSSPGYEQYF.